A single sample gave rise to the 10 T cell receptor beta chains below, sequenced in a study of cytomegalovirus exposure and HLA in healthy donors. Amplification used 60 Vbeta primers and 13 Jbeta primers. The assay was immunoSEQ multiplex PCR, and TCRdb's table has in-frame clones only and misses some. The repertoire table contains tens of thousands of clones. The specimen sequenced was PBMCs. Receptor source: a man younger than 30 in good health and CMV-seropositive.

The chain uses TRBV5-4 and TRBJ2-2; 9 bases fit TRBD2. After removal of 4 bases from V and 1 base from J, the junction contained 5 bases not matched to a gene. The CDR3 consists of 16 residues. The germline gives CDR1 SGHNT, CDR2 YYREEE (reference sequence). DNA for the CDR3: TGTGCCAGCAGCAACCGACTAGCGGTGAACACCGGGGAGCTGTTTTTT. Its translation is CASSNRLAVNTGELFF. The whole variable domain, remainder taken from reference TRBV5-4 and TRBJ2-2, is ETGVTQSPTHLIKTRGQQVTLRCSSQSGHNTVSWYQQALGQGPQFIFQYYREEENGRGNFPPRFSGLQFPNYSSELNVNALELDDSALYLCASSNRLAVNTGELFFGEGSRLTVL.

The chain couples TRBV11-3 to TRBJ2-1; 8 positions match TRBD2. Trimming at V came to 5 bases and at J to 0 bases, leaving 6 bases not matched to a gene. The length of the CDR3 is 16 residues. Germline assignment: CDR1 SGHNT and CDR2 YENEEA. CDR3 nucleotides: TGTGCCAGCAGCCCTATGGCGGGAGGCTCCTACAATGAGCAGTTCTTC. Residues: CASSPMAGGSYNEQFF.

As for this clone: A read error may account for a junction end that differs from germline. The gene calls are TRBV7-7 and TRBJ2-5; possibly TRBD2 for D (5 bases). The CDR3 totals 14 residues. Germline loops: CDR1 SSHAT, CDR2 FNYEAQ (reference sequence). The CDR3 sequence is CASSSGLDGETQYF. As DNA, the CDR3 is TGTGCTAGCAGCTCAGGACTGGATGGGGAGACCCAGTACTTC.

CDR3 DNA sequence: TGTGCCATCAGCGGGGGACAGGATAATCAGCCCCAGCATTTT. Amino acid sequence: CAISGGQDNQPQHF. The chain carries TRBV10-3 and TRBJ1-5, with TRBD1 matching 8 bases. The V gene's germline CDR1 is ENHRY and CDR2 SYGVKD. Trimming removed 6 bases from V and 4 bases from J; junction bases left unmatched: 5. This CDR3 has 14 residues.

The CDR3 DNA is TGTGCCAGCAGTCCGGCGCGACAGGGGGCGAGGGAGACCCAGTACTTC. Protein product: CASSPARQGARETQYF. The chain couples TRBV27 to TRBJ2-5, with 10 bases fitting TRBD1. The V segment lost 5 bases and the J segment 5 bases; nucleotides outside the gene matches: 11. Germline loops: CDR1 MNHEY, CDR2 SMNVEV (reference sequence). The CDR3 totals 16 residues.

This rearrangement joins TRBV2 to TRBJ1-4; D uncertain. The CDR3 totals 14 residues. V was clipped by 5 bases and J by 2 bases, with 9 bases between them. Germline values: CDR1 SNHLY, CDR2 FYNNEI. Written as DNA, the CDR3 is TGTGCCAGCAGTCGGACTGACACTAATGAAAAACTGTTTTTT. This encodes CASSRTDTNEKLFF.

The chain recombines TRBV15 with TRBJ1-1, with TRBD1 as a possible D gene (5 bases). This CDR3 spans 16 amino acids. The V and J ends lost 8 bases and 4 bases respectively, with 23 bases between them. Germline lookup yields CDR1 LNHNV and CDR2 YYDKDF (reference sequence). The CDR3 sequence: CATSSPGRGEGTEAFF. For the CDR3, the DNA is TGTGCCACCTCGTCGCCGGGACGGGGGGAAGGCACTGAAGCTTTCTTT.

The chain recombines TRBV11-2 with TRBJ2-5; 7 bases map to TRBD1. V was clipped by 5 bases and J by 2 bases; unmatched bases: 2. The CDR3 totals 13 residues. Germline V gene lookup returns CDR1 SGHAT and CDR2 FQNNGV. The DNA of the CDR3 is TGTGCCAGCAGCCCGGGACAGCAAGAGACCCAGTACTTC. Its translation is CASSPGQQETQYF.

The chain uses TRBV7-9 and TRBJ1-4, with 7 bases identical to TRBD1. The CDR3 extends over 17 amino acids. V trimming: 2 bases; J trimming: 6 bases; junction bases outside the gene matches: 12. The germline V gene has CDR1 SEHNR and CDR2 FQNEAQ (reference sequence). The CDR3: CASSLFQQTGEDEKLFF. CDR3 DNA sequence: TGTGCCAGCAGCTTATTTCAGCAAACAGGGGAGGATGAAAAACTGTTTTTT. The full variable domain, with the rest looked up from reference TRBV7-9 and TRBJ1-4, is DTGVSQNPRHKITKRGQNVTFRCDPISEHNRLYWYRQTLGQGPEFLTYFQNEAQLEKSRLLSDRFSAERPKGSFSTLEIQRTEQGDSAMYLCASSLFQQTGEDEKLFFGSGTQLSVL.

The chain joins TRBV6-1 to TRBJ2-2, with 7 nucleotides matching TRBD1. The CDR3 consists of 15 residues. Germline lookup yields CDR1 MNHNS and CDR2 SASEGT. V dropped 6 bases and J dropped 0; count of bases not matched to a gene: 4. The CDR3 nucleotides read TGTGCCAGCAGCCACAGGGGCCCGAACACCGGGGAGCTGTTTTTT. As protein: CASSHRGPNTGELFF.